What follows are 28 T cell receptor beta chains derived from one specimen sequenced in a study of tumor and adjacent non-tumor tissue in lung cancer. The template was RNA from unsorted bulk tissue. The normal lung tissue was taken more than 3 cm from the tumor edge. Three rounds of nested PCR, following a modified ARM-PCR protocol, produced the TCRbeta library. Each CDR3 protein gets one entry after TCRdb re-called the multiplex PCR reads with MiXCR. The table includes 48,000 or so distinct CDR3 sequences, 64% detected once. Sequenced input: distant non-tumor lung tissue. Receptor source: a woman aged 65 to 85 with non-small cell lung cancer.

A word on this clonotype: Sequence at one end of the junction differs from germline and may be a read error. The chain has TRBV4-1 and TRBJ2-3, with D possibly matching TRBD2 (6 bases). The CDR3 extends over 16 amino acids. Germline V CDR1 and CDR2: MGHRA, YSYEKL. Written as DNA, the CDR3 is TGCGTCAGCAGTCGAAGGGACTCCGCTAGCACAGATACGCAGTACTTT. It is translated as CVSSRRDSASTDTQYF.

To note about this clonotype: This may arise from a read error, as a much more abundant clone is one base away. The chain has TRBV11-2 and TRBJ2-7; D is unclear. Germline CDR1 reads SGHAT; CDR2 reads FQNNGV. CDR3 length equals 12 residues. The CDR3 loop reads CACSRWAYEQYF. The CDR3 nucleotides are TGTGCCTGCAGCCGATGGGCCTACGAGCAGTACTTC.

This clonotype has a single count. A single base separates this from a much larger clone, so it may be a read error. V is TRBV5-4 and J is TRBJ1-1, with no clear D. CDR1 is SGHNT and CDR2 is YYREEE in the germline V gene (reference sequence). This CDR3 contains 13 residues. The CDR3 DNA follows: TGTGCCAGCAGCGCTGTTCTGAACGGTGAAGCTTACTTT. This translates into CASSAVLNGEAYF.

A remark on this clonotype: Because it lacks the conserved phenylalanine or tryptophan at the end, this CDR3 is likely a read error. The DNA is left out, because the CDR3 cannot be placed on it with certainty; the CDR3 is given as TCRdb lists it. The V and J genes are TRBV5-6 and TRBJ2-2; the tabulated D call, TRBD2, remains unverified against the DNA. The CDR3 sequence runs 14 residues, both termini included. CDR1 and CDR2 from the germline V gene are SGHDT and YYEEEE. CDR3 region: CASSPRTSSGELLY.

As regards this clonotype: A much more abundant neighbour one base away suggests this may be a read error. No conserved phenylalanine or tryptophan is present at the end of the CDR3, so a read error is the likely explanation. The chain is built from TRBV24-1 and TRBJ2-7; TRBD1 matches 7 bases. CDR3 length: 14 residues. Germline V gives CDR1 KGHDR, CDR2 SFDVKD. Trimming took 4 bases from V and 2 from J; bases not matched to a gene: 4. The CDR3 sequence is CATSEATGTYEQYY. CDR3 bases: TGTGCCACCAGTGAAGCGACAGGGACCTACGAGCAGTACTAC.

As regards this clonotype: An end of the junction does not agree with germline; a read error may underlie this. The gene calls are TRBV6-2 or TRBV6-3 and TRBJ2-5; weak D call: TRBD2 (6 bases). CDR3 length: 16 residues. Germline CDR1 MNHEY, CDR2 SVGEGT. The CDR3 sequence: CASFTPSDYIQETLCF. The CDR3 region has the DNA TGTGCCAGCTTCACACCTTCGGACTACATCCAAGAGACCCTGTGCTTC.

Worth noting for this clonotype: The junction departs from germline at one end; a sequencing error may be responsible. In DNA form, the CDR3 reads TGTGCCTCCGAAGGTCATGGTCCCGATGGCTACAGCTTC. It encodes CASEGHGPDGYSF. This chain links TRBV6-1 with TRBJ1-2; D unresolved. The germline gives CDR1 MNHNS, CDR2 SASEGT. This CDR3 is built from 13 residues.

Note on this clonotype: It may be a read error: a sequence one base away is much more abundant. The chain joins TRBV5-1 to TRBJ2-2, with D possibly being TRBD1 (6 bases). The CDR3 has 15 residues. Per the germline V gene, CDR1 is SGHRS and CDR2 is YFSETQ. V was trimmed by 5 bases and J by 6 bases, leaving 17 bases between them. Written as DNA, the CDR3 is TGCGCCAGCAGACGGGACATAGTTGGATCCGGGGAGCTGTTTTTT. Encoded protein: CASRRDIVGSGELFF.

Of note for this clonotype: It may be a read error: a sequence one base away is much more abundant. This chain joins TRBV20-1 and TRBJ2-7; no clear D gene. This CDR3 contains 14 residues. Germline values: CDR1 DFQATT, CDR2 SNEGSKA (reference sequence). V was cut by 6 bases and J by 9 bases, with 24 bases left in between. CDR3 protein: CSAYSAHKSTRQYF. The CDR3 DNA reads as TGCAGTGCATACTCAGCGCACAAGTCTACGAGGCAGTACTTC.

The gene calls are TRBV29-1 and TRBJ2-1, with unresolved D. The germline V gene has CDR1 SQVTM and CDR2 ANQGSEA. This CDR3 has 13 amino acids. Trimming took 6 bases from V and 5 from J, leaving 14 bases between them. The CDR3 reads CSVGDSEDNEQFF. Here the CDR3 DNA reads TGCAGCGTCGGAGACTCTGAGGACAATGAGCAGTTCTTC.

A word on this clonotype: Its ends do not fully match the called genes, so a read error is possible. The gene calls are TRBV10-3 and TRBJ1-5; D not certain. Germline V CDR1 and CDR2: ENHRY, SYGVKD. The CDR3 runs to 18 residues. This CDR3 is CAISKSMSTVRSNQPQHF. DNA of the CDR3: TGTGCCATCAGTAAGTCGATGTCGACGGTCAGGAGCAATCAGCCCCAACATTTT.

V and J are TRBV10-2 and TRBJ1-1; D remains ambiguous. The CDR3 is made up of 15 amino acids. Germline values: CDR1 WSHSY, CDR2 SAAADI. As DNA, the CDR3 is TGCGACAACAGTAAGTGGAGCACTCTGAACACTGAAGCTTTCTTT. Translating it yields CDNSKWSTLNTEAFF.

The gene calls are TRBV29-1 and TRBJ2-1; no reliable D call. The CDR3 spans 13 residues. The V and J ends lost 5 bases and 10 bases respectively, with 18 bases between them. Germline CDR1 SQVTM, CDR2 ANQGSEA. CDR3 loop: CSVSGPDPNEQFF. Here the CDR3 DNA reads TGCAGCGTTTCGGGCCCCGATCCGAACGAGCAGTTCTTC.

A remark on this clonotype: This clone may be a read error of a much larger clone one base away. The chain carries TRBV5-1 and TRBJ2-3, with D maybe TRBD2 (5 bases). CDR1 is SGHRS, CDR2 YFSETQ, per germline. The length of the CDR3 is 17 residues. V lost 2 bases and J 0 bases, leaving 16 bases between the germline ends. In DNA, the CDR3 is TGCGCCAGCAGCTTCGGGGTGTCGGCGGAGAGCACAGATACGCAGTATTTT. Translation: CASSFGVSAESTDTQYF.

Worth noting for this clonotype: It may be a read error: a sequence one base away is much more abundant. This chain links TRBV5-1 with TRBJ1-1; TRBD1 is a possible D gene (5 bases). Trimming took off 4 bases at V and 7 bases at J, with 20 bases between the two ends. Germline V gives CDR1 SGHRS, CDR2 YFSETQ. The CDR3 has 15 amino acids. CDR3 amino acids: CASSASTAASIEAFF. For the CDR3, the DNA is TGCGCCAGCAGCGCGTCGACAGCGGCGAGCATTGAAGCTTTCTTT.

Many counts were recorded for this clonotype. Here the CDR3 DNA reads TGCGCCAGCAGCCAAAGAGGGCCAGATACGCAGTATTTT. Translation gives CASSQRGPDTQYF. The rearrangement links TRBV4-1 to TRBJ2-3, with D possibly being TRBD2 (5 bases). This CDR3 region has 13 residues. In germline, CDR1 is MGHRA, CDR2 YSYEKL. The V gene lost 2 bases and the J gene lost 4 bases, with 7 bases spanning the gap.

The chain has TRBV28 and TRBJ1-2, with D unclear. Germline V gene data show CDR1 as MDHEN and CDR2 as SYDVKM. The CDR3 runs 18 residues. V was pared by 7 bases and J by 4 bases, with 28 bases between. CDR3 coding DNA: TGTGCCAGCACCCCTCCCTTTGCAGTTTTTAACCCGGGCTATGGCTACACCTTC. Amino acids: CASTPPFAVFNPGYGYTF.

The rearrangement links TRBV4-1 to TRBJ2-5; TRBD2 aligns across 9 bases. This CDR3 comprises 18 residues. V was clipped by 2 bases and J by 8 bases; unmatched bases: 18. CDR1 and CDR2 (germline): MGHRA, YSYEKL. Here the CDR3 DNA reads TGCGCCAGCAGCCAACCCTCAGCGGTGCTAGCGGGATCGGAAACCCAGTACTTC. This encodes CASSQPSAVLAGSETQYF.

Note on this clonotype: At one end the junction does not follow the germline gene, possibly because of a read error. The gene calls are TRBV29-1 and TRBJ2-7; 11 bases match TRBD1. CDR1 and CDR2 from the germline V gene are SQVTM and ANQGSEA. The CDR3 is made up of 12 amino acids. The CDR3 is CSVEVGQGVQYF. CDR3 nucleotide sequence: TGCAGCGTTGAAGTGGGACAGGGGGTCCAGTATTTC.

This clonotype was detected a few times. An end of the junction does not agree with germline; a read error may underlie this. The chain links TRBV6-5 to TRBJ2-1, with 8 bases fitting TRBD1. There are 15 residues in the CDR3. CDR1 is MNHEY, CDR2 SVGAGI, per germline. CDR3 amino acids: CASSRGTGPNNEQLF. Written as DNA, the CDR3 is TGTGCCAGTAGTCGCGGGACAGGCCCTAACAATGAGCAGCTCTTC.

This clonotype was seen a single time. Mismatch with germline at one junction end may stem from a read error. The CDR3 is CSVDRQRTSGSYELYF. The CDR3 DNA sequence: TGCAGCGTTGATCGTCAGAGGACTAGCGGGAGCTACGAGCTGTACTTC. This rearrangement joins TRBV29-1 to TRBJ2-7; 13 bases agree with TRBD2. This CDR3 has 16 residues. Germline values: CDR1 SQVTM, CDR2 ANQGSEA.

With regard to this clonotype: A read error may produce the germline difference seen at one junction end. The chain's CDR3 is CTISESQATLNAIYF. The DNA for the CDR3 is TGTACCATCAGTGAGTCACAGGCCACTCTGAACGCCATATATTTT. This chain uses TRBV10-3 with TRBJ1-3, with D possibly matching TRBD1 (5 bases). The CDR3 runs to 15 residues. Germline V CDR1 and CDR2: ENHRY, SYGVKD.

About this clonotype itself: It is likely a read error, because the conserved phenylalanine at the end of the CDR3 is missing. Because the CDR3's place on the DNA is in doubt, the DNA is left out and the CDR3 is given as listed by TCRdb. CDR3: CSVENLGPGYAL. The V call is TRBV29-1, the J call TRBJ1-2; TRBD1 reflects the table's D call only, with no check against the DNA. Germline V lookup: CDR1 SQVTM, CDR2 ANQGSEA. The CDR3 totals 12 residues, both ends included.

Concerning this clonotype: Given a much more abundant clone one base away, this may be a read error. V gene TRBV6-5 combines with J gene TRBJ2-5; 12 nucleotides match TRBD1. The CDR3 length is 16 residues. V was pared by 4 bases and J by 9 bases, with 12 bases of the junction left unmatched. Germline values: CDR1 MNHEY, CDR2 SVGAGI. The CDR3 here is CASSSSGTGGGEAQYF. DNA of the CDR3: TGTGCCAGCAGTTCCTCCGGGACAGGGGGCGGGGAGGCCCAGTACTTC.

The chain links TRBV28 to TRBJ2-2, with D possibly matching TRBD2 (7 bases). Germline V gene sequence: CDR1 MDHEN, CDR2 SYDVKM. V lost 6 bases and J 6 bases, leaving 20 bases between the germline ends. CDR3 length: 16 residues. The CDR3 here is CASRDRGAISPGELFF. The CDR3 nucleotides are TGTGCCAGCAGGGACCGGGGGGCTATTTCCCCCGGGGAGCTGTTTTTT.

This clonotype came up once. This sequence joins TRBV29-1 and TRBJ2-5, with D uncertain. V shed 4 bases and J shed 4 bases, with 16 bases lying between them. Germline CDR1 SQVTM, CDR2 ANQGSEA. The CDR3 extends over 14 amino acids. The CDR3, as DNA: TGCAGCGTTGTTGGATTTGGGTACGGAGAGACCCAGTACTTC. Protein: CSVVGFGYGETQYF.

In its sample, this clonotype was seen a few times. V gene TRBV24-1 combines with J gene TRBJ2-3; D remains unclear. V shed 4 bases and J shed 8 bases, with 15 bases lying between them. The germline V gene encodes CDR1 KGHDR and CDR2 SFDVKD. CDR3 length equals 14 residues. As DNA, the CDR3 is TGTGCCACCAGTGAATCCATACTCCCAGGTACGCAGTATTTT. Encoded protein: CATSESILPGTQYF.

The chain is built from TRBV29-1 and TRBJ2-1; 13 bases fit TRBD2. The CDR3 has 14 residues. J was trimmed by 14 bases and V by 7 bases; bases with no gene match: 14. Germline values: CDR1 SQVTM, CDR2 ANQGSEA. In DNA, the CDR3 is TGCAGCGCTACTCTAGGACTAGCGGGAGTGGTGAAGTTCTTC. Translating it yields CSATLGLAGVVKFF.